The rows below give T cell receptor beta chains drawn from one sample of a study of cytomegalovirus exposure and HLA in healthy donors. Clones were sequenced by immunoSEQ multiplex PCR, and TCRdb holds only the in-frame ones, with some missing. The sample includes 150,000 to 200,000 clones, about three quarters of them seen just once. The sample consisted of PBMCs. All receptors derive from a woman under 40 in good health and CMV-seronegative. Each CDR3 is given with its conserved first and last residue. Each record gives: clone size, D gene, CDR3 length, V gene, J gene, CDR3 protein, CDR3 DNA. D genes are given only for firm matches. Clone sizes are given selectively: once, few, many, or a class where the clone is expanded.

NA	TRBD2	11	TRBV11-2	TRBJ2-1	CASSSGTSEFF	TGTGCCAGCAGCTCAGGGACTAGCGAGTTCTTC
NA	NA	13	TRBV25-1	TRBJ2-1	CASAGRPYNEQFF	TGTGCCAGTGCGGGACGGCCGTACAATGAGCAGTTCTTC
few	NA	12	TRBV10-1	TRBJ2-7	CASSRSSYEQYF	TGCGCCTCTAGCCGAAGCTCCTACGAGCAGTACTTC
NA	NA	15	TRBV7-9	TRBJ2-1	CASSLAWSEANEQFF	TGTGCCAGCAGCTTAGCGTGGAGTGAAGCCAATGAGCAGTTCTTC
NA	NA	16	TRBV7-2	TRBJ2-3	CASSLLGPPNGGTQYF	TGTGCCAGCAGCTTGCTGGGACCGCCTAACGGGGGTACGCAGTATTTT
NA	TRBD2	15	TRBV6-1	TRBJ2-3	CASRVAGGPADTQYF	TGTGCCAGCAGAGTAGCGGGGGGGCCGGCAGATACGCAGTATTTT
NA	TRBD2	15	TRBV5-1	TRBJ2-7	CASSFQASGSTEQYF	TGCGCCAGCAGCTTCCAGGCTAGCGGGAGTACCGAGCAGTACTTC
NA	TRBD2	14	TRBV6-5	TRBJ2-3	CASSRTSGGDTQYF	TGTGCCAGCAGCCGGACTAGCGGAGGGGATACGCAGTATTTT
few	NA	12	TRBV7-9	TRBJ2-7	CASSAVLREQYF	TGTGCCAGCAGCGCCGTCCTACGAGAGCAGTACTTC
NA	NA	12	TRBV6-1	TRBJ2-1	CASSGGHNEQFF	TGTGCCAGCAGCGGAGGTCACAATGAGCAGTTCTTC
NA	NA	12	TRBV30	TRBJ1-2	CAWSVLRVGYTF	TGTGCCTGGAGTGTCCTCAGGGTTGGCTACACCTTC
NA	TRBD1	15	TRBV28	TRBJ2-7	CASTSGQGTRYEQYF	TGTGCCAGCACGTCCGGACAGGGGACCCGCTACGAGCAGTACTTC
NA	TRBD1	15	TRBV7-9	TRBJ1-2	CASSKIAGGDYGYTF	TGTGCCAGCAGCAAGATAGCAGGGGGCGACTATGGCTACACCTTC
NA	NA	17	TRBV5-1	TRBJ2-1	CASSLGGSGSSYNEQFF	TGCGCCAGCAGCTTGGGTGGTTCAGGTAGCTCCTACAATGAGCAGTTCTTC
NA	TRBD2	17	TRBV28	TRBJ2-7	CASSLGPILAGSAGQYF	TGTGCCAGCAGTTTGGGACCAATACTAGCGGGATCGGCAGGGCAGTACTTC
NA	NA	15	TRBV13	TRBJ2-7	CASSVSASSSYEQYF	TGTGCCAGCAGCGTTAGCGCCTCGAGCTCCTACGAGCAGTACTTC
NA	TRBD1	16	TRBV12-5	TRBJ2-5	CASGLGQGVLEETQYF	TGTGCTAGTGGTTTGGGACAGGGGGTGTTAGAAGAGACCCAGTACTTC
many	NA	11	TRBV19	TRBJ1-1	CASSVAGKAFF	TGTGCCAGTAGTGTCGCCGGGAAAGCTTTCTTT
NA	NA	15	TRBV7-8	TRBJ2-5	CASSHLPRVRETQYF	TGTGCCAGCAGCCACCTTCCGCGGGTACGAGAGACCCAGTACTTC
NA	TRBD2	13	TRBV7-7	TRBJ2-1	CASSRGLANEQFF	TGTGCCAGCAGCCGCGGACTAGCTAATGAGCAGTTCTTC
NA	NA	17	TRBV5-4	TRBJ2-2	CASSLSVSGGRTGELFF	TGTGCCAGCAGCTTGTCTGTGTCCGGTGGTCGTACCGGGGAGCTGTTTTTT
few	NA	13	TRBV6-6	TRBJ2-7	CASRISDSYEQYF	TGTGCCAGCAGAATTAGCGACTCCTACGAGCAGTACTTC
few	TRBD2	18	TRBV5-1	TRBJ2-7	CASSLQRASGRAPYEQYF	TGCGCCAGCAGCTTGCAGCGAGCTAGCGGGAGGGCACCCTACGAGCAGTACTTC
NA	TRBD1	14	TRBV7-8	TRBJ1-2	CASSRDRDGYRYTF	TGTGCCAGCAGCCGGGACAGGGACGGTTATCGGTACACCTTC
NA	NA	17	TRBV7-9	TRBJ2-1	CASSLALARPSYNEQFF	TGTGCCAGCAGCTTAGCTTTAGCGAGACCCTCCTACAATGAGCAGTTCTTC
NA	NA	13	TRBV29-1	TRBJ2-7	CSVYPAGVYEQYF	TGCAGCGTGTACCCCGCGGGCGTCTACGAGCAGTACTTC
NA	NA	14	TRBV6-6	TRBJ1-6	CASSYREYNSPLHF	TGTGCCAGCAGTTACAGGGAGTATAATTCACCCCTCCACTTT
NA	NA	14	TRBV14	TRBJ1-2	CASSPSRSVRGYTF	TGTGCCAGCAGCCCAAGTAGATCGGTTCGAGGCTACACCTTC
NA	TRBD1	13	TRBV6-1	TRBJ1-5	CASMGTVNQPQHF	TGTGCCAGCATGGGGACAGTTAATCAGCCCCAGCATTTT
NA	NA	16	TRBV28	TRBJ1-3	CASSLTGLLSGNTIYF	TGTGCCAGCAGTTTAACGGGACTGCTCTCTGGAAACACCATATATTTT
NA	TRBD2	16	TRBV4-2	TRBJ2-1	CASSPDVTSGDNEQFF	TGTGCCAGCAGCCCAGACGTAACTAGCGGGGACAATGAGCAGTTCTTC
NA	TRBD2	13	TRBV6-6	TRBJ2-7	CASSSERGYEQYF	TGTGCCAGCAGTAGCGAGCGGGGCTACGAGCAGTACTTC
NA	NA	14	TRBV11-3	TRBJ1-2	CASSFPPARDISFF	TGTGCCAGCAGCTTCCCCCCAGCCCGGGACATATCCTTCTTC
NA	TRBD2	19	TRBV5-1	TRBJ2-6	CASSLGTSGRWAGANVLTF	TGCGCCAGCAGCTTGGGGACTAGCGGGAGGTGGGCTGGGGCCAACGTCCTGACTTTC
NA	TRBD2	16	TRBV13	TRBJ2-2	CASSPPSGRGTGELFF	TGTGCCAGCAGCCCCCCTAGCGGGAGGGGCACCGGGGAGCTGTTTTTT
NA	NA	14	TRBV6-4	TRBJ2-2	CASSDLTNTGELFF	TGTGCCAGCAGTGACTTAACGAACACCGGGGAGCTGTTTTTT
NA	NA	16	TRBV6-8	TRBJ2-7	CASSYQTKLSSYEQYF	TGTGCCAGCAGTTACCAGACAAAATTAAGCTCCTACGAGCAGTACTTC
NA	NA	16	TRBV18	TRBJ2-1	CASSPPSGQSYNEQFF	TGTGCCAGCTCACCACCGTCCGGACAGTCCTACAATGAGCAGTTCTTC
NA	NA	12	TRBV7-2	TRBJ2-2	CASSSDTGELFF	TGTGCCAGCAGCTCAGACACCGGGGAGCTGTTTTTT
NA	NA	15	TRBV19	TRBJ2-1	CASSIVAGPYNEQFF	TGTGCCAGTAGTATAGTGGCAGGGCCGTACAATGAGCAGTTCTTC
NA	TRBD1	13	TRBV6-5	TRBJ1-1	CASRHEGATEAFF	TGTGCCAGCAGACATGAGGGGGCTACTGAAGCTTTCTTT
few	NA	13	TRBV6-6	TRBJ2-7	CASSYRDNYEQYF	TGTGCCAGCAGTTACCGGGACAACTACGAGCAGTACTTC
NA	NA	15	TRBV7-7	TRBJ2-1	CASSPGEGRTNEQFF	TGTGCCAGCAGTCCCGGGGAAGGGCGAACCAATGAGCAGTTCTTC
NA	TRBD1	14	TRBV5-1	TRBJ2-1	CASSLDGQDDEQFF	TGCGCCAGCAGCTTGGATGGACAGGATGATGAGCAGTTCTTC
NA	NA	14	TRBV19	TRBJ2-7	CASTPDKGPYEQYF	TGTGCCAGTACCCCGGACAAGGGTCCCTACGAGCAGTACTTC
once	NA	15	TRBV7-9	TRBJ2-3	CASSFLGHRGDTQYF	TGTGCCAGCAGCTTCCTGGGTCACCGCGGGGATACGCAGTATTTT
NA	NA	16	TRBV6-6	TRBJ2-1	CASSYSMVGGENEQFF	TGTGCCAGCAGTTACTCGATGGTAGGCGGGGAGAATGAGCAGTTCTTC
NA	TRBD1	15	TRBV28	TRBJ1-1	CASSPAGQGITEAFF	TGTGCCAGCAGTCCCGCCGGACAGGGAATTACTGAAGCTTTCTTT
NA	TRBD1	13	TRBV5-8	TRBJ1-5	CASSGTGGQPQHF	TGTGCCAGCTCCGGGACAGGGGGACAGCCCCAGCATTTT
NA	TRBD2	17	TRBV9	TRBJ2-1	CASSVGGGLPSYNEQFF	TGTGCCAGCAGCGTGGGCGGGGGGCTCCCATCCTACAATGAGCAGTTCTTC
NA	NA	14	TRBV5-1	TRBJ2-1	CASSLDKAGARRIF	TGCGCCAGCAGCTTGGATAAGGCGGGGGCCCGCAGGATCTTC
NA	NA	15	TRBV6-1	TRBJ2-2	CASILIPRGGGELFF	TGTGCCAGCATTCTCATACCTAGGGGTGGCGGGGAGCTGTTTTTT
NA	NA	12	TRBV29-1	TRBJ2-7	CSIRADSYEQYF	TGCAGCATTCGAGCGGATTCCTACGAGCAGTACTTC
NA	TRBD2	16	TRBV6-5	TRBJ2-1	CASSYSGTSGSNEQFF	TGTGCCAGCAGTTACTCAGGGACTAGCGGGAGCAATGAGCAGTTCTTC
NA	TRBD2	15	TRBV7-9	TRBJ2-7	CASSLAGAGAYEQYF	TGTGCCAGCAGCTTAGCGGGAGCGGGAGCCTACGAGCAGTACTTC
NA	TRBD2	14	TRBV6-1	TRBJ2-5	CASRLAGGQETQYF	TGTGCCAGCAGGCTAGCGGGGGGGCAAGAGACCCAGTACTTC
NA	NA	16	TRBV27	TRBJ1-5	CASSLYSSGGDQPQHF	TGTGCCAGCAGTTTATATTCCTCGGGGGGGGATCAGCCCCAGCATTTT
NA	NA	13	TRBV9	TRBJ1-2	CASSAGLIYGYTF	TGTGCCAGCAGCGCCGGACTCATCTATGGCTACACCTTC
NA	NA	13	TRBV10-3	TRBJ1-2	CAISESSYYGYTF	TGTGCCATCAGTGAGTCTAGTTATTATGGCTACACCTTC